Shown below are 3 T cell receptor beta chains from a single sample sequenced in a study of T cells of healthy individuals. Each CDR3 protein gets one entry after TCRdb re-called the 5' RACE reads with MiXCR. The profile shows 100,000 or so distinct CDR3 sequences, 15% to 20% of them singletons. The source is a human donor in good health.

The V call is TRBV25-1, the J call TRBJ2-7; D possibly matches TRBD1 or TRBD2 (5 bases each). The V and J ends lost 0 bases and 6 bases respectively, with 15 bases between them. The length of the CDR3 is 15 residues. In germline, CDR1 is MGHDK, CDR2 SYGVNS. The CDR3 sequence: CASSEYPEGSVEQYF. The DNA for the CDR3 is TGTGCCAGCAGTGAATACCCAGAGGGGTCCGTCGAGCAGTACTTC.

The chain combines TRBV6-5 with TRBJ1-1, with D hard to call. V was shortened by 4 bases and J by 8 bases, with 11 bases between the two germline ends. This CDR3 is 12 amino acids long. The V gene's germline CDR1 is MNHEY and CDR2 SVGAGI. CDR3 amino acids: CASSSTLGEAFF. CDR3 bases: TGTGCCAGCAGTTCCACTCTAGGGGAAGCTTTCTTT.

The sample holds many counts of this clonotype. This sequence joins TRBV20-1 and TRBJ2-1, with unresolved D. The CDR3 length is 14 residues. Deletions cut 5 bases from V and 0 bases from J, with 11 bases between. CDR1 is DFQATT and CDR2 is SNEGSKA in the germline V gene (reference sequence). CDR3 DNA sequence: TGCAGTGCTCTAGGGTGGAGCTCCTACAATGAGCAGTTCTTC. Protein: CSALGWSSYNEQFF.